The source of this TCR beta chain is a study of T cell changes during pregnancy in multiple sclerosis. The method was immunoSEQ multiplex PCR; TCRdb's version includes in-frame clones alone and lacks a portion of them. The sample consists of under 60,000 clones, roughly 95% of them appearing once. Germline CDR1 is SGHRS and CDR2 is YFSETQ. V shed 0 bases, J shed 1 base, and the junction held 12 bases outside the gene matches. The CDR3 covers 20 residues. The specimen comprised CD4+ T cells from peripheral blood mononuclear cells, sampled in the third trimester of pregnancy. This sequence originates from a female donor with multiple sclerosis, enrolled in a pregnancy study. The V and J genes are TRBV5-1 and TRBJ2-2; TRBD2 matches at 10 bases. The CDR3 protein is CASSLVASGSLKGNTGELFF. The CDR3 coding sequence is TGCGCCAGCAGCTTGGTAGCTAGCGGGAGTCTGAAAGGGAACACCGGGGAGCTGTTTTTT.